This entry features one T cell receptor beta chain sequence. The sample belongs to a study of blood T cell repertoires in COVID-19. Study details: T cells, B-cell-depleted T cells, or PBMCs provided the cDNA or gDNA that served as material.

Assay used: immunoSEQ multiplex PCR; TCRdb lists only in-frame clones, some missing. Of about 220,000 clones in the sample, 87% are singletons; the top ten hold 2.6%. Enrollees, roughly 18 to 90 years old, lived in roughly 24 US areas. With 1 base clipped from V and 3 bases from J, the junction kept 4 bases outside the gene matches. Germline CDR1 and CDR2: SGHNT and YENEEA. The CDR3 is 15 amino acids. The chain recombines TRBV11-3 with TRBJ2-7, with 9 bases identical to TRBD1. The sequenced sample consisted of PBMCs or T cells enriched from blood (not recorded which). This clonotype was sampled from a woman aged 25 to 39 with acute COVID-19. CDR3: CASSLGGTGNYEQYF. CDR3 nucleotides: TGTGCCAGCAGCTTAGGAGGGACAGGGAACTACGAGCAGTACTTC.